The 11 T cell receptor beta chains below all came from one sample that was sequenced in a study of regulatory T cells in long-lasting Graves disease. Specified time point: newly diagnosed GD, antithyroid drugs for less than 3 months. RNA isolated from PBMCs was used to make the TCR library. Sequencing libraries for TCR beta were prepared with iRepertoire HTBI primers and Arm-PCR of CDR3 regions. TCRdb processed the multiplex PCR reads anew with MiXCR; each CDR3 protein has one entry. Counted here are a few hundred thousand distinct CDR3 sequences, roughly 12% occurring once; the ten biggest clones make up 18%. These data were also filed under a second study, of T cells in Graves' hyperthyroidism and ophthalmopathy.

This material consisted of peripheral blood mononuclear cells (PBMCs), taken at new diagnosis, from a patient treated with antithyroid drugs. The source of these receptors is a young woman with Graves disease.

This clonotype was observed many times. V and J are TRBV4-3 and TRBJ1-1; D not certain. The CDR3 is made up of 16 amino acids. V dropped 1 base and J dropped 0 bases, with 12 bases sitting between them. CDR1 is LGHNA, CDR2 YSLEER, per germline. This CDR3 is CASSQGRLGVNTEAFF. The CDR3 DNA sequence: TGCGCCAGCAGCCAAGGGCGTCTCGGCGTGAACACTGAAGCTTTCTTT.

This clonotype has at least ten counts. The chain combines TRBV12-3 or TRBV12-4 with TRBJ2-5; TRBD2 aligns across 8 bases. With V trimmed by 8 bases and J by 1 base, 6 bases remained unmatched. CDR3 length: 14 residues. The CDR3 here is CASSPTSGQETQYF. DNA for the CDR3: TGTGCCAGCTCACCTACTAGCGGCCAAGAGACCCAGTACTTC.

In its sample, this clonotype was seen a few times. This chain joins TRBV19 and TRBJ2-4, with TRBD2 identical over 13 bases. J gave up 0 bases and V 6 bases, and 8 bases lay outside the gene matches. Germline V gene sequence: CDR1 LNHDA, CDR2 SQIVND (reference sequence). The CDR3 covers 18 residues. In DNA, the CDR3 is TGTGCCAGTAGCCGACTAGCGGGAGGACCTGTAGCCAAAAACATTCAGTACTTC. Its protein product is CASSRLAGGPVAKNIQYF. Combining the CDR3 with reference TRBV19 and TRBJ2-4 gives the whole variable domain DGGITQSPKYLFRKEGQNVTLSCEQNLNHDAMYWYRQDPGQGLRLIYYSQIVNDFQKGDIAEGYSVSREKKESFPLTVTSAQKNPTAFYLCASSRLAGGPVAKNIQYFGAGTRLSVL.

The J gene is TRBJ1-6, the V gene TRBV5-5, with D possibly TRBD1 on 6 matching bases. V was trimmed by 4 bases and J by 0 bases, leaving 17 bases between them. This CDR3 has 18 amino acids. CDR1 is SGHKS and CDR2 is YYEKEE in the germline V gene (reference sequence). The CDR3 nucleotides are TGTGCCAGCAGCCGGTGGGGGCAGGGGAGCTCCTATAATTCACCCCTCCACTTT. Its translation is CASSRWGQGSSYNSPLHF.

This clonotype was recorded at least ten times. V usage is TRBV7-2 and J usage is TRBJ2-1, with 13 bases matching TRBD2. The CDR3 totals 18 residues. After removal of 7 bases from V and 8 bases from J, the junction contained 17 bases not matched to a gene. The germline gives CDR1 SGHTA, CDR2 FQGNSA. The CDR3 sequence: CASNPLAGGPPRDHEQFF. CDR3 bases: TGTGCCAGCAACCCACTAGCGGGAGGGCCACCCCGGGACCATGAGCAGTTCTTC.

This clonotype was picked up many times. This chain joins TRBV5-1 and TRBJ2-2; the match to TRBD1 covers 8 bases. The CDR3 sequence is 17 residues long. J was trimmed by 5 bases and V by 0 bases; bases with no gene match: 9. Germline V CDR1 and CDR2: SGHRS, YFSETQ. CDR3 DNA sequence: TGCGCCAGCAGCTTGGCCCTCAGGGGGCAGGGAACCGGGGAGCTGTTTTTT. Amino acid sequence: CASSLALRGQGTGELFF.

The sample holds many counts of this clonotype. The chain joins TRBV28 to TRBJ2-7, with 11 bases matching TRBD1. With V trimmed by 4 bases and J by 6 bases, 11 bases remained unmatched. Germline values: CDR1 MDHEN, CDR2 SYDVKM. The CDR3 extends over 16 amino acids. CDR3 loop: CASSYWDRGSRGEQYF. The CDR3 DNA sequence: TGTGCCAGCAGTTATTGGGACAGGGGGTCCAGAGGCGAGCAGTACTTC.

This clonotype was picked up a small number of times. The chain recombines TRBV29-1 with TRBJ1-1, with D tentatively TRBD1 (5 bases). Trimming removed 4 bases at V and 3 bases at J, with 18 bases between. The germline V gene has CDR1 SQVTM and CDR2 ANQGSEA. This CDR3 comprises 15 residues. In DNA form, the CDR3 reads TGCAGCGTTGTGCCGACCATCCGGGGGGACACTGAAGCTTTCTTT. Protein product: CSVVPTIRGDTEAFF.

The chain uses TRBV6-5 and TRBJ1-1; 10 positions agree with TRBD1. With V trimmed by 2 bases and J by 5 bases, 8 bases remained unmatched. CDR1 and CDR2 from the germline V gene are MNHEY and SVGAGI. This CDR3 has 16 residues. CDR3 loop: CASSYPPTGGWTEAFF. CDR3 nucleotides: TGTGCCAGCAGTTACCCGCCGACAGGGGGCTGGACTGAAGCTTTCTTT.

This clonotype was counted ten times or more. V and J are TRBV20-1 and TRBJ2-1, with 12 positions matching TRBD2. CDR1 and CDR2 from the germline V gene are DFQATT and SNEGSKA (reference sequence). The V segment lost 6 bases and the J segment 6 bases; nucleotides outside the gene matches: 6. The CDR3 totals 14 residues. Here the CDR3 reads CSASGLAGTNEQFF. In DNA form, the CDR3 reads TGCAGTGCATCGGGACTAGCGGGTACCAATGAGCAGTTCTTC.

This chain links TRBV20-1 with TRBJ2-2; 7 bases are a match to TRBD2. The V gene end was trimmed by 0 bases and the J gene end by 1 base; junction bases not matched to a gene: 23. Germline V gene data show CDR1 as DFQATT and CDR2 as SNEGSKA (reference sequence). The CDR3 is 22 residues long. The CDR3 DNA reads as TGCAGTGCTAGAGAGGAATTCCGCTGGACTCTTGGGAGCGGGGTGAACACCGGGGAGCTGTTTTTT. Encoded protein: CSAREEFRWTLGSGVNTGELFF.